Shown below are 18 T cell receptor beta chains from a single sample sequenced in a study of graft-versus-host responses after intestinal transplantation. The antigens of these receptors remain unknown. TCRdb's copy holds only in-frame clones and misses some; the assay was immunoSEQ multiplex PCR. This repertoire shows around 110,000 clones, 90% found once; its top ten account for approximately 0.18%. The material sequenced was unstimulated CD4+ T cells sorted from spleen or lymph node cells, taken before intestinal transplant. The receptors were gathered from a human donor who received an intestinal transplant.

As DNA, the CDR3 is TGTGCCAGCAGAACAGGGTTTGGCTACACCTTC. Translating it yields CASRTGFGYTF. The chain uses TRBV6-6 and TRBJ1-2, with D possibly matching TRBD1 (6 bases). The CDR3 is 11 residues long. Looked up from germline, CDR1 is MNHNY and CDR2 is SVGAGI (reference sequence). The ends were cut back, 6 bases at V and 7 bases at J, with 9 bases in the middle.

This clone has just a few counts. This rearrangement joins TRBV27 to TRBJ2-4; 8 bases fit TRBD2. Germline assignment: CDR1 MNHEY and CDR2 SMNVEV (reference sequence). CDR3 length equals 16 residues. Trimming cost V 2 bases and J 4 bases; bases outside gene matches: 7. The CDR3: CASSLNSGSGKNIQYF. CDR3 DNA: TGTGCCAGCAGTTTAAACAGCGGGAGTGGTAAAAACATTCAGTACTTC.

V usage is TRBV2 and J usage is TRBJ2-3, with 13 bases fitting TRBD2. The CDR3 totals 16 residues. Germline lookup yields CDR1 SNHLY and CDR2 FYNNEI. With 6 bases clipped from V and 4 bases from J, the junction kept 7 bases outside the gene matches. CDR3 loop: CASRKRTSGGSDTQYF. The CDR3 nucleotides read TGTGCCAGCAGGAAAAGGACTAGCGGGGGATCAGATACGCAGTATTTT.

This clone was seen a handful of times. The V gene is TRBV12-5, the J gene TRBJ1-1, with TRBD1 matching 9 bases. CDR1 is LGHNT and CDR2 is FRNRAP in the germline V gene. This CDR3 region has 12 residues. Trimming cost V 1 base and J 10 bases; bases outside gene matches: 1. The DNA for the CDR3 is TGTGCTAGTGGTTTGGACAGGGGGCGAGCTTTCTTT. Amino acids: CASGLDRGRAFF.

This clone was seen just once. The rearrangement joins TRBV7-2 to TRBJ2-1; TRBD2 agrees at 13 bases. CDR1 is SGHTA, CDR2 FQGNSA, per germline. V gave up 2 bases and J gave up 6 bases; unmatched junction bases: 10. This CDR3 contains 18 residues. This CDR3 is CASSLSASWTSGSNEQFF. For the CDR3, the DNA is TGTGCCAGCAGCTTATCCGCCTCATGGACTAGCGGGAGCAATGAGCAGTTCTTC.

V and J are TRBV2 and TRBJ1-2, with D hard to call. Germline V gene data show CDR1 as SNHLY and CDR2 as FYNNEI. The CDR3 totals 17 residues. V was pared by 7 bases and J by 2 bases, with 23 bases between. The CDR3 DNA reads as TGTGCCAGCACGCGGAGTTCCAGTCCGCTATCCAACTATGGCTACACCTTC. Its translation is CASTRSSSPLSNYGYTF. Drawing the rest from reference TRBV2 and TRBJ1-2, the complete variable domain is EPEVTQTPSHQVTQMGQEVILRCVPISNHLYFYWYRQILGQKVEFLVSFYNNEISEKSEIFDDQFSVERPDGSNFTLKIRSTKLEDSAMYFCASTRSSSPLSNYGYTFGSGTRLTVV.

This rearrangement joins TRBV6-1 to TRBJ1-6; 7 bases map to TRBD1. V was clipped by 6 bases and J by 10 bases; unmatched bases: 9. Germline CDR1 reads MNHNS; CDR2 reads SASEGT. The CDR3 sequence is 14 residues long. This CDR3 reads CASRATGERSPLHF. The CDR3 coding sequence is TGTGCCAGCAGGGCTACAGGGGAAAGATCACCCCTCCACTTT.

The J gene is TRBJ2-7, the V gene TRBV29-1; 9 positions match TRBD1. V trimming: 6 bases; J trimming: 2 bases; junction bases outside the gene matches: 8. The CDR3 consists of 14 residues. Germline assignment: CDR1 SQVTM and CDR2 ANQGSEA. The CDR3 region has the DNA TGCAGCGTCCGCCCCGGGACAGGGACCTACGAGCAGTACTTC. It translates to CSVRPGTGTYEQYF.

V usage is TRBV20-1 and J usage is TRBJ2-7; weak D call: TRBD2 (5 bases). Trimming pared 5 bases from V and 5 bases from J, leaving 10 bases between. Germline CDR1 DFQATT, CDR2 SNEGSKA (reference sequence). The length of the CDR3 is 11 residues. In nucleotides, the CDR3 is TGCAGTGCTCCCACGGGGAACGAGCAGTACTTC. Its translation is CSAPTGNEQYF.

The V call is TRBV27, the J call TRBJ1-1; perhaps TRBD1 as D (6 bases). The CDR3 spans 16 residues. Germline loops: CDR1 MNHEY, CDR2 SMNVEV (reference sequence). Trimming left V 5 bases short and J 0 bases short, with 16 bases between. This chain's CDR3 is CASSPYLGGVNTEAFF. The CDR3, as DNA: TGTGCCAGCAGTCCATACTTAGGGGGGGTGAACACTGAAGCTTTCTTT.

The chain recombines TRBV4-2 with TRBJ1-5; 8 bases map to TRBD1. The CDR3 covers 15 residues. Per the germline V gene, CDR1 is LGHNA and CDR2 is YNFKEQ. V was clipped by 0 bases and J by 7 bases; unmatched bases: 5. CDR3 DNA: TGTGCCAGCAGCCAAGAGGGACAGGCGGAACAGCCCCAGCATTTT. As protein: CASSQEGQAEQPQHF.

The chain joins TRBV6-5 to TRBJ2-7; 7 bases agree with TRBD1. Germline V lookup: CDR1 MNHEY, CDR2 SVGAGI. Trimming at V came to 0 bases and at J to 0 bases, leaving 2 bases not matched to a gene. The CDR3 length is 15 residues. The CDR3 reads CASSYSGTDSYEQYF. Here the CDR3 DNA reads TGTGCCAGCAGTTACTCGGGGACAGACTCCTACGAGCAGTACTTC.

A note on this clone: Relative to the germline gene, one junction end is altered; a read error may explain this. V is TRBV6-1 and J is TRBJ1-2; D is undetermined. The CDR3 covers 13 residues. CDR1 and CDR2 from the germline V gene are MNHNS and SASEGT. The CDR3: CASTIGGYNGCTF. CDR3 DNA sequence: TGTGCCAGCACCATCGGAGGGTACAATGGCTGCACCTTC.

The sample holds one count of this clone. V usage is TRBV6-6 and J usage is TRBJ2-3; D not certain. Trimming removed 2 bases from V and 2 bases from J, with 11 bases in between. Germline CDR1 and CDR2: MNHNY and SVGAGI (reference sequence). The CDR3 runs 15 residues. The CDR3 sequence is CASSYLNGATDTQYF. The CDR3 region has the DNA TGTGCCAGCAGTTACCTTAACGGTGCCACAGATACGCAGTATTTT.

The chain combines TRBV2 with TRBJ2-2; D is unresolved. Trimming shortened V by 4 bases and J by 7 bases, and 7 bases separated the two germline ends. The CDR3 extends over 12 amino acids. The germline V gene has CDR1 SNHLY and CDR2 FYNNEI. CDR3 in amino acids: CASSGRVGELFF. The CDR3 nucleotides are TGTGCCAGCAGTGGACGGGTCGGGGAGCTGTTTTTT.

The genes are TRBV7-3 and TRBJ2-1, with D unresolved. This CDR3 spans 15 amino acids. Trimming stripped 5 bases from V and 0 bases from J, with 11 bases between. Looked up from germline, CDR1 is SGHTA and CDR2 is FQGTGA. The CDR3, as DNA: TGTGCCAGCAGCAACAGACCCAGCTCCTACAATGAGCAGTTCTTC. Protein sequence: CASSNRPSSYNEQFF.

As DNA, the CDR3 is TGTGCCAGCAGCCCCGGGACAGGGTCTAATTCACCCCTCCACTTT. It specifies CASSPGTGSNSPLHF. The chain carries TRBV28 and TRBJ1-6; TRBD1 matches at 9 bases. The trim removed 6 bases at V and 6 bases at J, leaving 6 bases unmatched. Germline V gives CDR1 MDHEN, CDR2 SYDVKM. The CDR3 covers 15 residues.

The rearrangement uses TRBV6-5 and TRBJ2-7, with unresolved D. The CDR3 length is 13 residues. The V and J ends lost 2 bases and 0 bases respectively, with 5 bases between them. Germline V gene sequence: CDR1 MNHEY, CDR2 SVGAGI. The CDR3 protein is CASSYASSYEQYF. CDR3 nucleotide sequence: TGTGCCAGCAGTTACGCCAGCTCCTACGAGCAGTACTTC.